These 22 T cell receptor beta chains were sequenced from one sample in a study of T cells in Graves' hyperthyroidism and ophthalmopathy. Regions amplified from RNA transcripts were the TCR beta CDR3 regions. First-round RT-PCR with HTBI primers amplified the TCR CDR3 region. Via MiXCR, TCRdb re-called the multiplex PCR reads, giving one row per CDR3 protein. The sample holds 400,000 to 550,000 distinct CDR3 sequences; roughly a quarter are singletons and the top ten take roughly 12%. Source material: blood. The receptors here all came from a woman aged 25 to 45 with Graves' ophthalmopathy.

This clonotype was seen a few times. This chain joins TRBV28 and TRBJ2-7; D is perhaps TRBD2 (6 bases). The CDR3 is 16 amino acids. Trimming left V 6 bases short and J 4 bases short, with 22 bases between. Germline CDR1 and CDR2: MDHEN and SYDVKM. CDR3 bases: TGTGCCAGCAGCGTGTTGGGAGACGGGAGTCCTTACGAGCAGTACTTC. Protein: CASSVLGDGSPYEQYF.

This clonotype was found many times. The rearrangement joins TRBV27 to TRBJ1-1; D is unclear. This CDR3 region has 13 residues. V was trimmed by 6 bases and J by 0 bases, leaving 8 bases between them. Germline CDR1 and CDR2: MNHEY and SMNVEV (reference sequence). CDR3 protein: CASRVNMNTEAFF. The CDR3 DNA reads TGTGCCAGCAGGGTGAACATGAACACTGAAGCTTTCTTT.

This clonotype was seen ten or more times. V gene TRBV12-3 or TRBV12-4 combines with J gene TRBJ1-6; 10 nucleotides line up with TRBD1. This CDR3 comprises 14 residues. Trimming removed 4 bases from V and 7 bases from J; junction bases left unmatched: 1. The CDR3 spells CASSSGQGNSPLHF. The CDR3 nucleotides are TGTGCCAGCAGTTCGGGACAGGGGAATTCACCCCTCCACTTT.

The chain combines TRBV2 with TRBJ1-3, with no clear D. Per germline, CDR1 SNHLY and CDR2 FYNNEI. This CDR3 comprises 11 residues. Trimming took off 7 bases at V and 9 bases at J, with 10 bases between the two ends. The CDR3: CASKEGGTIYF. Here the CDR3 DNA reads TGTGCCAGCAAGGAGGGTGGCACCATATATTTT.

This clonotype came up many times. The chain couples TRBV29-1 to TRBJ1-2; weak D call: TRBD1 (5 bases). Deletions cut 4 bases from V and 4 bases from J, with 10 bases between. Per the germline V gene, CDR1 is SQVTM and CDR2 is ANQGSEA. CDR3 length: 12 residues. The CDR3 DNA follows: TGCAGCGTTGTACAGGTGGGCTATGGCTACACCTTC. The encoded protein is CSVVQVGYGYTF.

This clonotype was observed a few times. This rearrangement joins TRBV20-1 to TRBJ1-3, with unresolved D. CDR3 length: 13 amino acids. V lost 3 bases to trimming and J lost 0 bases, with 6 bases between them. Per germline, CDR1 DFQATT and CDR2 SNEGSKA (reference sequence). The CDR3 here is CSASSGSGNTIYF. In DNA, the CDR3 is TGCAGTGCTAGTTCCGGCTCTGGAAACACCATATATTTT.

The chain carries TRBV10-3 and TRBJ1-6, with D maybe TRBD1 (5 bases). The CDR3 is 14 amino acids. The germline gives CDR1 ENHRY, CDR2 SYGVKD. Trimming stripped 8 bases from V and 5 bases from J, with 13 bases between. The CDR3 DNA sequence: TGTGCCATCGCCCGGGGGGAAAATAATTCACCCCTCCACTTT. Protein sequence: CAIARGENNSPLHF.

This clonotype was recorded many times. This rearrangement joins TRBV7-3 to TRBJ2-7, with 7 bases fitting TRBD1. The CDR3 totals 17 residues. Germline trimming cut 4 bases from V and 2 bases from J; bases unmatched to any gene: 14. Germline CDR1 and CDR2: SGHTA and FQGTGA. In DNA form, the CDR3 reads TGTGCCAGCAGCTCCGCCCGGGACAGCATGGGAGCCTACGAGCAGTACTTC. Translated: CASSSARDSMGAYEQYF.

This clonotype has ten or more counts. The genes are TRBV28 and TRBJ1-5, with D possibly TRBD1 on 6 matching bases. The CDR3 totals 19 residues. Germline assignment: CDR1 MDHEN and CDR2 SYDVKM. V lost 6 bases, J lost 3 bases, and 27 bases lay in between. The CDR3 nucleotides read TGTGCCAGCAGCATTAGAATCTTCCTAGGACAGAAAGTCAATCAGCCCCAGCATTTT. This gives the protein CASSIRIFLGQKVNQPQHF.

This clonotype was observed many times. This chain links TRBV3-1 with TRBJ1-5; 8 positions agree with TRBD1. V was clipped by 0 bases and J by 6 bases; unmatched bases: 7. The CDR3 has 16 residues. Germline values: CDR1 LGHDT, CDR2 YNNKEL (reference sequence). The CDR3 loop reads CASSQDKQGAIQPQHF. The CDR3, as DNA: TGTGCCAGCAGCCAAGATAAGCAGGGGGCGATTCAGCCCCAGCATTTT. Full variable domain (missing parts from reference TRBV3-1 and TRBJ1-5): DTAVSQTPKYLVTQMGNDKSIKCEQNLGHDTMYWYKQDSKKFLKIMFSYNNKELIINETVPNRFSPKSPDKAHLNLHINSLELGDSAVYFCASSQDKQGAIQPQHFGDGTRLSIL.

Ten or more counts support this clonotype. A much larger clone sits a single nucleotide away, making a read error possible. The chain joins TRBV12-3 or TRBV12-4 to TRBJ2-7; D possibly corresponds to TRBD1 (5 bases). This CDR3 comprises 14 residues. The CDR3 DNA sequence: TGTGCCGGCAGTTTGACAGATACTTCCTACGAGCAGTACTTC. Its translation is CAGSLTDTSYEQYF.

Many counts were recorded for this clonotype. The chain uses TRBV20-1 and TRBJ1-2; 7 nucleotides agree with TRBD1. Germline V lookup: CDR1 DFQATT, CDR2 SNEGSKA (reference sequence). This CDR3 has 12 residues. Losses at the gene ends were 3 bases for V and 6 bases for J; bases not matched to a gene: 4. CDR3 protein: CSASIRGDGYTF. CDR3 DNA sequence: TGCAGTGCTAGCATCAGGGGGGATGGCTACACCTTC.

This clonotype came up many times. The V and J genes are TRBV19 and TRBJ1-1; TRBD1 agrees at 8 bases. The V segment lost 5 bases and the J segment 2 bases; nucleotides outside the gene matches: 7. Germline loops: CDR1 LNHDA, CDR2 SQIVND (reference sequence). This CDR3 comprises 15 residues. For the CDR3, the DNA is TGTGCCAGTAGTCCCGGGGGACAGGCCAACACTGAAGCTTTCTTT. The encoded protein is CASSPGGQANTEAFF.

Many counts were recorded for this clonotype. The chain has TRBV20-1 and TRBJ2-5; 9 nucleotides match TRBD1. Germline V gene sequence: CDR1 DFQATT, CDR2 SNEGSKA (reference sequence). The CDR3 is 13 residues long. V shed 6 bases and J 5 bases; nucleotides not matched to a gene: 7. The CDR3: CSASTGGGETQYF. The CDR3 bases are TGCAGTGCCTCAACAGGGGGCGGGGAGACCCAGTACTTC.

This clonotype was found many times. V and J are TRBV10-3 and TRBJ1-1, with D perhaps matching TRBD1 (5 bases). Deletions cut 0 bases from V and 11 bases from J, with 16 bases between. This CDR3 is built from 14 residues. CDR1 and CDR2 from the germline V gene are ENHRY and SYGVKD. CDR3 sequence reads: CAISESTRDGKAFF. CDR3 in DNA: TGTGCCATCAGTGAGTCAACTAGGGACGGGAAGGCTTTCTTT.

The chain joins TRBV20-1 to TRBJ1-2, with TRBD1 matching 11 bases. CDR3 length: 14 amino acids. The germline V gene encodes CDR1 DFQATT and CDR2 SNEGSKA (reference sequence). V shed 1 base and J 7 bases; nucleotides not matched to a gene: 5. CDR3 residues: CSARVGTGGGGYTF. For the CDR3, the DNA is TGCAGTGCTAGAGTCGGGACAGGGGGAGGTGGCTACACCTTC.

On this clonotype: One end of the junction varies from germline; a read error may be responsible. The CDR3 sequence: CASSLVQGLKTEAFF. In DNA, the CDR3 is TGCGCCAGCAGCTTGGTTCAGGGCTTGAAAACTGAAGCTTTCTTT. The V and J genes are TRBV5-1 and TRBJ1-1, with D possibly matching TRBD1 (5 bases). The CDR3 is 15 amino acids. From germline, CDR1 is SGHRS and CDR2 YFSETQ.

The chain employs TRBV28 and TRBJ2-5; TRBD1 agrees at 8 bases. Germline CDR1 MDHEN, CDR2 SYDVKM. J lost 5 bases, V lost 3 bases, and 11 bases had no gene match. CDR3 size: 16 residues. The CDR3: CASSLFFQGAGETQYF. As DNA, the CDR3 is TGTGCCAGCAGTTTGTTTTTCCAGGGGGCGGGCGAGACCCAGTACTTC.

This clonotype appeared many times. This sequence joins TRBV28 and TRBJ2-5; possible D gene TRBD2, 5 bases. Germline CDR1 reads MDHEN; CDR2 reads SYDVKM. The CDR3 runs to 14 residues. Trimming pared 3 bases from V and 2 bases from J, leaving 10 bases between. The CDR3, as DNA: TGTGCCAGCAGTTTGCCAGCGGTGCAAGAGACCCAGTACTTC. Amino acid sequence: CASSLPAVQETQYF.

Ten or more counts support this clonotype. This sequence joins TRBV18 and TRBJ2-7, with D uncertain. The V end was cut by 3 bases, the J end by 12 bases, with 15 bases between. This CDR3 comprises 12 residues. Germline CDR1 and CDR2: KGHSH and LQKENI. CDR3 region: CASSPWNGRRYF. CDR3 DNA sequence: TGTGCCAGCTCACCCTGGAACGGTCGGAGGTACTTC.

In its sample, this clonotype was seen a few times. Just one base apart from a much larger clone, this may be a read error. In DNA, the CDR3 is TGTGCCAGCAGTGGTCTTAGTCACTCTGGAAACACCATATGTTTT. This gives the protein CASSGLSHSGNTICF. The chain joins TRBV6-1 to TRBJ1-3; D is ambiguous. In germline, CDR1 is MNHNS, CDR2 SASEGT. This CDR3 has 15 residues.

This clonotype was seen many times. The chain employs TRBV4-1 and TRBJ1-5; no reliable D call. Germline V CDR1 and CDR2: MGHRA, YSYEKL. The ends were cut back, 8 bases at V and 2 bases at J, with 13 bases in the middle. CDR3 size: 14 residues. The chain's CDR3 is CASHPRGGNQPQHF. The DNA for the CDR3 is TGCGCCAGCCACCCCCGCGGCGGCAATCAGCCCCAGCATTTT.